This entry lists 18 T cell receptor beta chains sequenced from one sample in a study of blood T cell repertoires in COVID-19. The data were produced by immunoSEQ multiplex PCR, yet TCRdb's version contains in-frame clones alone and is incomplete. The sample holds about 210,000 clones, approximately 86% seen once. The sequenced sample was PBMCs or T cells enriched from blood (not recorded which). Source of these receptors: a young woman who had been exposed to COVID-19.

This clone was counted a single time. V usage is TRBV30 and J usage is TRBJ1-3; 9 bases are a match to TRBD1. Per the germline V gene, CDR1 is GTSNPN and CDR2 is SVGIG (reference sequence). This CDR3 spans 15 amino acids. V dropped 0 bases and J dropped 3; count of bases not matched to a gene: 3. CDR3 coding DNA: TGTGCCTGGAGTGTACAGGGGGCGCGTGGAAACACCATATATTTT. This encodes CAWSVQGARGNTIYF.

J is TRBJ1-1 and V is TRBV4-1, with D perhaps matching TRBD1 (5 bases). CDR1 and CDR2 (germline): MGHRA, YSYEKL. Trimming shortened V by 1 base and J by 4 bases, and 19 bases separated the two germline ends. There are 17 residues in the CDR3. The CDR3 region is CASSQAWRGPLRTEAFF. DNA of the CDR3: TGCGCCAGCAGCCAAGCCTGGAGGGGACCCCTTCGCACTGAAGCTTTCTTT.

The chain couples TRBV2 to TRBJ1-1; possibly TRBD1 for D (5 bases). CDR1 is SNHLY and CDR2 is FYNNEI in the germline V gene. V was pared by 7 bases and J by 3 bases, with 27 bases between. The CDR3 contains 18 residues. The CDR3 DNA reads as TGTGCCAGCATCTCCTTCACAGGAGGGGACCTATGGGACACTGAAGCTTTCTTT. Its translation is CASISFTGGDLWDTEAFF.

The CDR3 protein is CASSRSVLDGYTF. In nucleotides, the CDR3 is TGTGCCAGCAGCCGGAGCGTTTTGGATGGCTACACCTTC. The genes are TRBV11-2 and TRBJ1-2, with D unclear. Germline lookup yields CDR1 SGHAT and CDR2 FQNNGV. The ends were cut back, 5 bases at V and 6 bases at J, with 13 bases in the middle. The CDR3 runs 13 residues.

This clone occurred once. V usage is TRBV24-1 and J usage is TRBJ1-6; 8 nucleotides match TRBD1. From germline, CDR1 is KGHDR and CDR2 SFDVKD. Trimming at V came to 3 bases and at J to 10 bases, leaving 10 bases not matched to a gene. The CDR3 runs to 16 residues. CDR3 DNA sequence: TGTGCCACCAGTGATGGACAGGGCGGAAGAGGATCACCCCTCCACTTT. The encoded protein is CATSDGQGGRGSPLHF.

The chain combines TRBV9 with TRBJ2-1; a weak D match, TRBD1 (6 bases). The CDR3 length is 16 residues. In germline, CDR1 is SGDLS, CDR2 YYNGEE. The V end was cut by 2 bases, the J end by 1 base, with 13 bases between. DNA of the CDR3: TGTGCCAGCAGCGTGGTGGGGGCGGGTTCCTACAATGAGCAGTTCTTC. Protein: CASSVVGAGSYNEQFF.

CDR3 sequence reads: CASSPSGGGAEDGYTF. CDR3 DNA sequence: TGTGCCAGCAGCCCCTCTGGCGGGGGGGCGGAGGATGGCTACACCTTC. The chain joins TRBV9 to TRBJ1-2; D is possibly TRBD1 (6 bases). CDR3 length: 16 residues. Germline-derived CDR1 and CDR2 are SGDLS and YYNGEE. V was pared by 4 bases and J by 6 bases, with 22 bases between. Using reference TRBV9 and TRBJ1-2 for the parts outside the CDR3, the full variable domain is DSGVTQTPKHLITATGQRVTLRCSPRSGDLSVYWYQQSLDQGLQFLIQYYNGEERAKGNILERFSAQQFPDLHSELNLSSLELGDSALYFCASSPSGGGAEDGYTFGSGTRLTVV.

This clone was seen only a few times. The genes are TRBV6-5 and TRBJ1-6; no clear D. Germline V CDR1 and CDR2: MNHEY, SVGAGI. There are 13 residues in the CDR3. Trimming stripped 4 bases from V and 10 bases from J, with 11 bases between. CDR3 region: CASSSRSNSPLHF. In DNA, the CDR3 is TGTGCCAGCAGTTCTCGCAGTAACTCACCCCTCCACTTT.

The J gene is TRBJ1-1, the V gene TRBV5-1; 7 bases agree with TRBD1. This CDR3 is 14 amino acids long. The germline V gene encodes CDR1 SGHRS and CDR2 YFSETQ. Trimming cost V 0 bases and J 7 bases; bases outside gene matches: 6. The CDR3 bases are TGCGCCAGCAGCTTGGCCGTCCAGGGGGTTGAAGCTTTCTTT. It translates to CASSLAVQGVEAFF.

Here the CDR3 DNA reads TGCGCCAGCAGCTTGGGACAGGGGTCTGGGGCCAACGTCCTGACTTTC. Its protein product is CASSLGQGSGANVLTF. The chain employs TRBV5-1 and TRBJ2-6; 8 bases are a match to TRBD1. With V trimmed by 0 bases and J by 1 base, 0 bases remained unmatched. The CDR3 is made up of 16 amino acids. The germline CDR1 and CDR2 sequences are SGHRS and YFSETQ.

The gene calls are TRBV18 and TRBJ2-7, with D possibly TRBD2 on 6 matching bases. With 3 bases removed from V and 1 base from J, the gap between germline ends came to 10 bases. This CDR3 is built from 14 residues. Germline V lookup: CDR1 KGHSH, CDR2 LQKENI. The CDR3: CASSPWDSSYEQYF. The CDR3 nucleotides are TGTGCCAGCTCACCCTGGGACTCTTCCTACGAGCAGTACTTC.

V gene TRBV12-3 or TRBV12-4 combines with J gene TRBJ1-2; 8 bases are shared with TRBD1. The CDR3 is made up of 13 amino acids. The CDR3 here is CAVPKWTGIGYTF. DNA for the CDR3: TGTGCGGTGCCGAAATGGACAGGGATTGGCTACACCTTC.

This clone was counted once. Other DNA sequences in the same sample also yield this CDR3. The rearrangement uses TRBV20-1 and TRBJ2-7; D gene uncertain. Per the germline V gene, CDR1 is DFQATT and CDR2 is SNEGSKA (reference sequence). This CDR3 region has 11 residues. Trimming left V 4 bases short and J 0 bases short, with 4 bases between. The CDR3 DNA is TGCAGTGCTACCAGCTCCTACGAGCAGTACTTC. Amino acid sequence: CSATSSYEQYF.

The chain links TRBV2 to TRBJ1-5; D may be TRBD1 (5 bases). The V gene lost 2 bases and the J gene lost 7 bases, with 12 bases spanning the gap. CDR1 is SNHLY and CDR2 is FYNNEI in the germline V gene. The CDR3 spans 14 residues. The CDR3 sequence: CASSEQGLFQPQHF. CDR3 nucleotides: TGTGCCAGCAGTGAACAGGGTTTGTTCCAGCCCCAGCATTTT.

The chain uses TRBV19 and TRBJ2-7, with 8 bases matching TRBD2. From germline, CDR1 is LNHDA and CDR2 SQIVND (reference sequence). This CDR3 region has 15 residues. V was clipped by 3 bases and J by 3 bases; unmatched bases: 7. The CDR3 nucleotides are TGTGCCAGTAGTATTCGAGTCCGGGAGGGCTACGAGCAGTACTTC. Protein product: CASSIRVREGYEQYF.

J is TRBJ2-3 and V is TRBV12-3 or TRBV12-4; D ambiguous. V shed 3 bases and J shed 4 bases, with 5 bases lying between them. CDR3 length equals 12 residues. CDR3 amino acids: CASSFYPDTQYF. The CDR3 DNA follows: TGTGCCAGCAGTTTTTATCCAGATACGCAGTATTTT.

V and J are TRBV2 and TRBJ1-1; 8 bases are a match to TRBD1. The CDR3 is made up of 16 amino acids. Germline V gene data show CDR1 as SNHLY and CDR2 as FYNNEI. The V and J ends lost 4 bases and 2 bases, in that order; junction bases with no gene match: 9. CDR3 sequence reads: CASSATLGTGNTEAFF. The CDR3 nucleotides read TGTGCCAGCAGTGCCACCCTCGGGACAGGCAACACTGAAGCTTTCTTT.

This chain connects TRBV5-1 to TRBJ1-2; 8 bases agree with TRBD1. The CDR3 is made up of 11 amino acids. Trimming took 6 bases from V and 8 from J; bases not matched to a gene: 3. Per the germline V gene, CDR1 is SGHRS and CDR2 is YFSETQ. CDR3: CASKTGEGYTF. Written as DNA, the CDR3 is TGCGCCAGCAAGACAGGGGAAGGCTACACCTTC. Full variable domain (remainder filled in from reference TRBV5-1 and TRBJ1-2): KAGVTQTPRYLIKTRGQQVTLSCSPISGHRSVSWYQQTPGQGLQFLFEYFSETQRNKGNFPGRFSGRQFSNSRSEMNVSTLELGDSALYLCASKTGEGYTFGSGTRLTVV.